One sample yielded the 21 T cell receptor beta chains listed below, sequenced in a study of blood T cell repertoires in COVID-19. Measured with immunoSEQ multiplex PCR; TCRdb has only the in-frame clones, and not every one. The sample consists of 250,000 to 300,000 clones, roughly 86% of them appearing once. The sample consisted of PBMCs or T cells enriched from blood (not recorded which). All receptors come from a woman aged 60-75 years who had recovered from COVID-19.

In this sample, this clone turned up once. The chain recombines TRBV11-3 with TRBJ1-1; possible D gene TRBD1, 6 bases. There are 15 residues in the CDR3. V was shortened by 3 bases and J by 6 bases, with 17 bases between the two germline ends. Germline loops: CDR1 SGHNT, CDR2 YENEEA. The CDR3 here is CASSLANTGGAEAFF. The CDR3 bases are TGTGCCAGCAGCTTGGCTAATACGGGGGGCGCTGAAGCTTTCTTT. Full variable domain (remainder filled in from reference TRBV11-3 and TRBJ1-1): EAGVVQSPRYKIIEKKQPVAFWCNPISGHNTLYWYLQNLGQGPELLIRYENEEAVDDSQLPKDRFSAERLKGVDSTLKIQPAELGDSAVYLCASSLANTGGAEAFFGQGTRLTVV.

The rearrangement links TRBV30 to TRBJ2-7, with 7 positions matching TRBD2. The V gene's germline CDR1 is GTSNPN and CDR2 SVGIG (reference sequence). CDR3 length: 13 amino acids. After removal of 2 bases from V and 4 bases from J, the junction contained 5 bases not matched to a gene. The CDR3 DNA sequence: TGTGCCTGGAGTATCGAAGCGGGGTACGAGCAGTACTTC. Its translation is CAWSIEAGYEQYF. Supplemented by reference TRBV30 and TRBJ2-7, the full variable domain reads SQTIHQWPATLVQPVGSPLSLECTVEGTSNPNLYWYRQAAGRGLQLLFYSVGIGQISSEVPQNLSASRPQDRQFILSSKKLLLSDSGFYLCAWSIEAGYEQYFGPGTRLTVT.

The rearrangement uses TRBV5-1 and TRBJ2-5; 11 bases are shared with TRBD2. There are 15 residues in the CDR3. V dropped 2 bases and J dropped 2; count of bases not matched to a gene: 2. The germline gives CDR1 SGHRS, CDR2 YFSETQ. The CDR3 nucleotides read TGCGCCAGCAGCTTTAGCGGGGGGGTACAAGAGACCCAGTACTTC. This gives the protein CASSFSGGVQETQYF.

The chain recombines TRBV5-4 with TRBJ2-1; 7 positions agree with TRBD2. This CDR3 contains 18 residues. Per germline, CDR1 SGHNT and CDR2 YYREEE (reference sequence). V lost 0 bases, J lost 0 bases, and 9 bases stayed unmatched. CDR3 sequence: CASSLGGGGLSSYNEQFF. DNA of the CDR3: TGTGCCAGCAGCTTGGGTGGCGGGGGACTTAGCTCCTACAATGAGCAGTTCTTC.

This chain joins TRBV11-2 and TRBJ1-4; TRBD1 agrees at 7 bases. CDR3 size: 13 residues. CDR1 SGHAT and CDR2 FQNNGV come from the germline V gene. The J segment lost 13 bases and the V segment lost 5 bases, leaving 10 bases of the junction unmatched. Here the CDR3 DNA reads TGTGCCAGCAGCAAAGGGGGCTCAACCAGACTGTTTTTT. This sequence encodes CASSKGGSTRLFF.

The rearrangement joins TRBV28 to TRBJ1-4; 10 bases map to TRBD1. The J segment lost 6 bases and the V segment lost 6 bases, leaving 4 bases of the junction unmatched. Looked up from germline, CDR1 is MDHEN and CDR2 is SYDVKM. The CDR3 is made up of 14 amino acids. CDR3 nucleotides: TGTGCCAGCAGGGGGACAGGGGAGGATGAAAAACTGTTTTTT. Its protein product is CASRGTGEDEKLFF. The entire variable domain, with the rest obtained from reference TRBV28 and TRBJ1-4, is as follows: DVKVTQSSRYLVKRTGEKVFLECVQDMDHENMFWYRQDPGLGLRLIYFSYDVKMKEKGDIPEGYSVSREKKERFSLILESASTNQTSMYLCASRGTGEDEKLFFGSGTQLSVL.

The V call is TRBV7-2, the J call TRBJ2-5; 9 nucleotides line up with TRBD2. J lost 2 bases, V lost 5 bases, and 6 bases had no gene match. The CDR3 totals 15 residues. CDR1 is SGHTA, CDR2 FQGNSA, per germline. CDR3 sequence (DNA): TGTGCCAGCAGCATCTGGACTAGCGCACAAGAGACCCAGTACTTC. Its translation: CASSIWTSAQETQYF.

The chain recombines TRBV28 with TRBJ2-1; 9 bases map to TRBD2. After removal of 7 bases from V and 7 bases from J, the junction contained 11 bases not matched to a gene. The CDR3 has 15 amino acids. Germline V gene data show CDR1 as MDHEN and CDR2 as SYDVKM. In DNA form, the CDR3 reads TGTGCCAGCAACAAAAATAGCGGGAGTGTTAATGAGCAGTTCTTC. Its translation is CASNKNSGSVNEQFF.

V is TRBV5-6 and J is TRBJ2-7, with D tentatively TRBD2 (5 bases). The V end lost 4 bases, the J end lost 2 bases, and 13 bases lay between the germline ends. CDR1 SGHDT and CDR2 YYEEEE come from the germline V gene. The CDR3 length is 14 residues. The CDR3 loop reads CASSLNDGTYEQYF. CDR3 sequence (DNA): TGTGCCAGCAGCCTAAATGACGGGACCTACGAGCAGTACTTC.

This chain joins TRBV28 and TRBJ2-5; 8 positions match TRBD2. This CDR3 contains 13 residues. Germline CDR1 reads MDHEN; CDR2 reads SYDVKM. The V and J ends lost 5 bases and 1 base, in that order; junction bases with no gene match: 0. Written as DNA, the CDR3 is TGTGCCAGCAGTACTAGCGGCCAAGAGACCCAGTACTTC. Its translation: CASSTSGQETQYF.

This chain uses TRBV7-9 with TRBJ1-6; D unclear. The germline gives CDR1 SEHNR, CDR2 FQNEAQ (reference sequence). The CDR3 is made up of 15 amino acids. The V gene lost 6 bases and the J gene lost 2 bases, with 11 bases spanning the gap. The CDR3 protein is CASRPSRTYNSPLHF. The CDR3 DNA follows: TGTGCCAGCAGACCAAGCCGAACCTATAATTCACCCCTCCACTTT.

The gene calls are TRBV5-5 and TRBJ1-2, with 9 bases aligning to TRBD1. CDR1 and CDR2 from the germline V gene are SGHKS and YYEKEE (reference sequence). After removal of 4 bases from V and 8 bases from J, the junction contained 18 bases not matched to a gene. The CDR3 runs to 17 residues. CDR3 amino acids: CASSMGQGGLSTGGYTF. CDR3 in DNA: TGTGCCAGCAGCATGGGACAGGGCGGCCTAAGTACTGGGGGCTACACCTTC.

J is TRBJ2-2 and V is TRBV9, with a weak D call TRBD2 (5 bases). The germline CDR1 and CDR2 sequences are SGDLS and YYNGEE. The length of the CDR3 is 14 residues. Trimming cost V 2 bases and J 6 bases, with 11 bases left between them. CDR3 coding DNA: TGTGCCAGCAGCGTCCTATCAGCGGCCGGGGAGCTGTTTTTT. It translates to CASSVLSAAGELFF.

CDR3 region: CASSRVDRHYEQYF. CDR3 bases: TGTGCCAGCAGCCGGGTGGACAGACACTACGAGCAGTACTTC. This chain joins TRBV28 and TRBJ2-7; perhaps TRBD1 as D (6 bases). The CDR3 sequence is 14 residues long. Trimming took off 6 bases at V and 3 bases at J, with 15 bases between the two ends. Germline CDR1 and CDR2: MDHEN and SYDVKM.

About this clone: Other DNA sequences of this sample code for an identical CDR3. The rearrangement links TRBV12-3 or TRBV12-4 to TRBJ2-7; D is undetermined. The CDR3 sequence is 11 residues long. V was pared by 6 bases and J by 3 bases, with 6 bases between. The CDR3 loop is CASSSRYEQYF. The CDR3 nucleotides read TGTGCCAGCAGCTCCCGCTACGAGCAGTACTTC.

The CDR3 region is CASSLSGGAYEQYF. Here the CDR3 DNA reads TGTGCCAGCAGCTTGAGCGGGGGGGCCTACGAGCAGTACTTC. The rearrangement links TRBV11-3 to TRBJ2-7, with TRBD2 matching 10 bases. CDR3 size: 14 residues. Trimming cost V 3 bases and J 2 bases; bases outside gene matches: 1. The germline gives CDR1 SGHNT, CDR2 YENEEA.

The chain combines TRBV12-5 with TRBJ2-5; D is perhaps TRBD1 (5 bases). Trimming took 0 bases from V and 5 from J, leaving 13 bases between them. This CDR3 is 15 amino acids long. The germline V gene encodes CDR1 LGHNT and CDR2 FRNRAP. CDR3 region: CASGLVGFRVETQYF. The CDR3 DNA is TGTGCTAGTGGTTTGGTAGGGTTCAGGGTGGAGACCCAGTACTTC.

This clone was recorded once. One junction end disagrees with the germline gene, perhaps due to a read error. The rearrangement joins TRBV18 to TRBJ2-5; perhaps TRBD1 as D (6 bases). The CDR3 spans 15 residues. CDR1 and CDR2 from the germline V gene are KGHSH and LQKENI. The CDR3 nucleotides are TGTGCCAGCTCCCCACGGGGCCAGGGGCAAGAGACCCAGTACTTC. It translates to CASSPRGQGQETQYF.

This sequence joins TRBV2 and TRBJ2-2; D is ambiguous. This CDR3 is built from 17 residues. CDR1 SNHLY and CDR2 FYNNEI come from the germline V gene. V dropped 7 bases and J dropped 0 bases, with 18 bases sitting between them. CDR3 residues: CASTTPGGAANTGELFF. In DNA, the CDR3 is TGTGCCAGCACTACTCCCGGCGGAGCCGCGAACACCGGGGAGCTGTTTTTT.

The V call is TRBV29-1, the J call TRBJ1-5, with D tentatively TRBD1 (5 bases). The CDR3 runs to 13 residues. Deletions cut 6 bases from V and 4 bases from J, with 13 bases between. Per the germline V gene, CDR1 is SQVTM and CDR2 is ANQGSEA. The CDR3 DNA is TGCAGCGTAGTGACAGTTCTTAATCAGCCCCAGCATTTT. Its protein is CSVVTVLNQPQHF.

This chain links TRBV12-3 or TRBV12-4 with TRBJ1-5; TRBD1 matches at 9 bases. V trimming: 6 bases; J trimming: 7 bases; junction bases outside the gene matches: 4. The CDR3 has 13 amino acids. The CDR3 nucleotides read TGTGCCAGCAGCCAGGACAGGGGCCAGCCCCAGCATTTT. This gives the protein CASSQDRGQPQHF.